This TCR beta chain is from a study of blood T cell repertoires in COVID-19. The wider study: Both acute and convalescent COVID-19 samples were obtained from the United States, Italy and Spain. Nucleic acid was either cDNA or gDNA, and it came from T cells, B-cell-depleted T cells, or PBMCs.

Authors' processing steps: By means of reference gene primer amplification, nucleated cell counts were estimated. Assay used: immunoSEQ multiplex PCR; TCRdb lists only in-frame clones, some missing. V, J and clone size reflect that table, while D and trimming were determined from the DNA. The sample lists 150,000 or so clones; 87% were seen once. Germline V gene data show CDR1 as SGHRS and CDR2 as YFSETQ. The CDR3 covers 15 residues. With 4 bases clipped from V and 13 bases from J, the junction kept 12 bases outside the gene matches. Sequencing used peripheral blood. V and J are TRBV5-1 and TRBJ1-6, with 9 bases lining up with TRBD1. The receptor was derived from a man older than 75 with acute or convalescent COVID-19. The CDR3 sequence is CASSPGTGPGEPLHF. Here the CDR3 DNA reads TGCGCCAGCAGCCCCGGGACAGGGCCTGGGGAGCCCCTCCACTTT.